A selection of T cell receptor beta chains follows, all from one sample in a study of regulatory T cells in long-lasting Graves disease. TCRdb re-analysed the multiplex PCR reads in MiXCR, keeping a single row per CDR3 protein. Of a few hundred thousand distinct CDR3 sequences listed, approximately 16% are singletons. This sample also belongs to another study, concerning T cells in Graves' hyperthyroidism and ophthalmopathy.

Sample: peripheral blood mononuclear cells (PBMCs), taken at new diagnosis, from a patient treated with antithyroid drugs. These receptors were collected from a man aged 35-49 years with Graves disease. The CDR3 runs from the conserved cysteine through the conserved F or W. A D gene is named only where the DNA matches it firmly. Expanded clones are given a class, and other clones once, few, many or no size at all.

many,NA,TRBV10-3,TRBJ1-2,CAISDPSTGRNYGYTF,TGTGCCATCAGTGATCCATCGACGGGGAGGAACTATGGCTACACCTTC
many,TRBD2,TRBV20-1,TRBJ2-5,CSAGAWTSRETQYF,TGCAGTGCTGGGGCGTGGACTAGCCGAGAGACCCAGTACTTC
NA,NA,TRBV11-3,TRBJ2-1,CASGLVVGFQIF,TGTGCCAGCGGCTTAGTAGTAGGGTTCCAGATCTTC
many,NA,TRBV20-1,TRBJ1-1,CSARDAGRGNTEAFF,TGCAGTGCTAGAGATGCAGGGAGGGGGAACACTGAAGCTTTCTTT
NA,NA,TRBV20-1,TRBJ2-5,CSATWDPTAQEAQYF,TGCAGTGCTACCTGGGACCCAACCGCCCAAGAGGCCCAGTACTTC
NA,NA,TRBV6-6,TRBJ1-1,CASSYSIYTEAFF,TGTGCCAGCAGTTACTCGATATACACTGAAGCTTTCTTT
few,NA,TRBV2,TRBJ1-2,CASSDTGTYGYTF,TGTGCCAGCAGTGATACAGGGACCTATGGCTACACCTTC
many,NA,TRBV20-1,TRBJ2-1,CSASVGPSSYNEQFF,TGCAGTGCTAGTGTCGGCCCGAGCTCCTACAATGAGCAGTTCTTC
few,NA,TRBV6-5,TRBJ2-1,CASSYANPYNEQFF,TGTGCCAGCAGTTACGCGAACCCCTACAATGAGCAGTTCTTC
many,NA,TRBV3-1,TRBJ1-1,CASSQGTGGAFF,TGTGCCAGCAGCCAAGGTACAGGAGGGGCTTTCTTT
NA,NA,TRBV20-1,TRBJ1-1,CSARVGSTEAFF,TGCAGTGCTAGAGTAGGGTCCACTGAAGCTTTCTTT
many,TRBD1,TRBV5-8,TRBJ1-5,CASSTSDRGRQPQHF,TGTGCCAGCAGCACCTCGGACAGGGGTCGACAGCCCCAGCATTTT
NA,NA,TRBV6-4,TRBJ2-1,CVSSDNYNEQFF,TGTGTCAGCAGTGACAACTACAATGAGCAGTTCTTC
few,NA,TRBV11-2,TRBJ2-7,CASSSVLDFLGEFSYEQYF,TGTGCCAGCAGCTCGGTCCTGGACTTTTTGGGCGAATTTTCCTACGAGCAGTACTTC
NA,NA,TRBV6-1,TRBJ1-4,CASSPEEKLFF,TGTGCCAGCAGCCCAGAGGAAAAACTGTTTTTT
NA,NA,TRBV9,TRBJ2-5,CASSVSGAGETQYF,TGTGCCAGCAGCGTGTCAGGGGCGGGAGAGACCCAGTACTTC
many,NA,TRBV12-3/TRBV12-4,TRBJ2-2,CASRPTTGELFF,TGTGCCAGCAGGCCTACTACCGGGGAGCTGTTTTTT
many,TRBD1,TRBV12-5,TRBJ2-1,CASVPGQAYNEQFF,TGTGCTAGTGTTCCGGGACAGGCCTACAATGAGCAGTTCTTC
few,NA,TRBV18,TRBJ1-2,CAGSLGEDGYTF,TGTGCCGGCTCACTAGGGGAGGATGGCTACACCTTC
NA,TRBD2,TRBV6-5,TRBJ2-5,CASSYRGGYQYF,TGTGCCAGCAGTTACCGGGGGGGATACCAGTACTTC
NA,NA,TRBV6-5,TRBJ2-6,CASSSGSGANVLTF,TGTGCCAGCAGTTCCGGGTCTGGGGCCAACGTCCTGACTTTC
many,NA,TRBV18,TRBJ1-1,CASSPRAGSFHGEAFF,TGTGCCAGCTCACCACGGGCCGGGAGTTTTCATGGTGAAGCTTTCTTT
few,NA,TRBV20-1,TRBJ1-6,CSASNPGRILINSPLHF,TGCAGTGCTAGTAACCCGGGACGGATATTAATTAATTCACCCCTCCACTTT
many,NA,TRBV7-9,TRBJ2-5,CASSWPLDNQETQYF,TGTGCCAGCAGCTGGCCATTAGATAACCAAGAGACCCAGTACTTC
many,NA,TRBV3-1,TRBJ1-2,CASSQVGYGYTF,TGTGCCAGCAGCCAAGTTGGGTATGGCTACACCTTC
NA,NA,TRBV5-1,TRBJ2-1,CASSWGPGEQFF,TGCGCCAGCAGCTGGGGTCCGGGCGAGCAGTTCTTC
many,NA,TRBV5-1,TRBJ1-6,CASSLENDSPLHF,TGCGCCAGCAGCTTGGAGAATGATTCACCCCTCCACTTT
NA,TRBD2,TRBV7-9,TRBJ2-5,CASSSAGGLQTQYF,TGTGCCAGCAGCTCCGCGGGGGGGCTGCAGACCCAGTACTTC
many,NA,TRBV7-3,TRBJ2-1,CASSLRKVGGELFF,TGTGCCAGCAGCTTAAGAAAGGTCGGGGGCGAGCTGTTCTTC
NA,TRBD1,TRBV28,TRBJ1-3,CASNDRGGSGNTIYF,TGTGCCAGCAACGACAGGGGGGGATCTGGAAACACCATATATTTT
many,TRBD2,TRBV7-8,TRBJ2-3,CASSRDRRGTTDTQYF,TGTGCCAGCAGCCGCGATCGGCGGGGGACCACAGATACGCAGTATTTT
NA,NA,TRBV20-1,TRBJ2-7,CSARDWERGDSYEQYF,TGCAGTGCTAGAGATTGGGAGAGGGGGGACTCCTACGAGCAGTACTTC
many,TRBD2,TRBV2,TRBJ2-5,CASSVYGLDSETQYF,TGTGCCAGCAGTGTCTATGGACTAGATTCCGAGACCCAGTACTTC
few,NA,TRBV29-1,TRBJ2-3,CSVDRTGLDTQYF,TGCAGCGTTGACAGGACGGGACTAGATACGCAGTATTTT
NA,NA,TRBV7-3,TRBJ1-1,CASRGNRNEAFF,TGTGCCAGCAGGGGTAACAGAAATGAAGCTTTCTTT
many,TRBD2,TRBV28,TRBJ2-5,CASSPGTTNQETQYF,TGTGCCAGCAGTCCCGGGACTACCAACCAAGAGACCCAGTACTTC
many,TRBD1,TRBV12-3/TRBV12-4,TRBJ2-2,CASSGTGGFTGELFF,TGTGCCAGCAGCGGGACAGGGGGCTTTACCGGGGAGCTGTTTTTT
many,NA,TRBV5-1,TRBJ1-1,CASSPGTWTTEAFF,TGCGCCAGCAGTCCCGGGACATGGACCACTGAAGCTTTCTTT
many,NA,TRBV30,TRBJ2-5,CAWSTGYQETQYF,TGTGCCTGGAGTACAGGGTACCAAGAGACCCAGTACTTC
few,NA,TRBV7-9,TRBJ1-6,CASSSKGVTLHF,TGTGCCAGCAGCTCCAAGGGTGTGACCCTCCACTTT
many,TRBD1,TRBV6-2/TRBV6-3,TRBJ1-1,CASNSGQGLPEAFF,TGTGCCAGCAACTCGGGACAGGGATTACCTGAAGCTTTCTTT
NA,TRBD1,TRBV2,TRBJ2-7,CASTEGTVYEQYF,TGTGCCAGCACCGAGGGGACAGTCTACGAGCAGTACTTC
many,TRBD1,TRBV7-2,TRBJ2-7,CASSLSGQGWGYEQYF,TGTGCCAGCAGCTTATCGGGACAGGGCTGGGGCTACGAGCAGTACTTC
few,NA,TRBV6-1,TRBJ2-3,CASSDGGDTDTQYF,TGTGCCAGCAGTGACGGGGGCGACACAGATACGCAGTATTTT